A single T cell receptor beta chain is shown here with its context. As yet, its antigen is unknown. RNA transcripts provided the source from which TCR beta CDR3 regions were amplified. Primed by the HTBI set, a first-round RT-PCR was run on the TCR CDR3. A single record per CDR3 protein comes from TCRdb applying MiXCR to the multiplex PCR reads. The sample holds fewer than 750,000 distinct CDR3 sequences, about 43% seen once. The data stem from a study of T cells in Graves' hyperthyroidism and ophthalmopathy. Study results and caveats: A median about 6 months before onset, the model predicted ophthalmopathy. Most thyroid clonotypes expanded above 0.001 appeared in blood too.

The material sequenced was peripheral blood or thyroid tissue (not recorded which). This clonotype originated in a young woman with Graves' hyperthyroidism.

The CDR3 region is CASSWGLANGEQFF. The CDR3, as DNA: TGCGCCAGCAGCTGGGGACTAGCGAACGGTGAGCAGTTCTTC. The V call is TRBV5-1, the J call TRBJ2-7, with 10 nucleotides matching TRBD2. The J call may not be correct, given that the DNA end is closer to TRBJ2-1. CDR1 and CDR2 from the germline V gene are SGHRS and YFSETQ. The CDR3 covers 14 residues.